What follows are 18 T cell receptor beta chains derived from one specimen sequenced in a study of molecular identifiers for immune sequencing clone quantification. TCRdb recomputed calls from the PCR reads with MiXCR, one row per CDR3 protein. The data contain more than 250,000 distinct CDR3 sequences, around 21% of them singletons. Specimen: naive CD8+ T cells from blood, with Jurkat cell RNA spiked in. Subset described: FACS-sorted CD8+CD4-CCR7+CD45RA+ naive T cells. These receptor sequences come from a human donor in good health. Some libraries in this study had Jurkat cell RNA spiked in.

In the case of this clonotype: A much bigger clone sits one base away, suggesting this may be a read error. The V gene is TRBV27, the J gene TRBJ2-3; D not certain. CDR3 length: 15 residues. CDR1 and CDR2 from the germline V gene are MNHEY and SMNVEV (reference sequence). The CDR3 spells CASGLSAFITDTQYF. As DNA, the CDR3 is TGTGCCAGCGGTTTATCCGCTTTTATCACAGATACGCAGTATTTT.

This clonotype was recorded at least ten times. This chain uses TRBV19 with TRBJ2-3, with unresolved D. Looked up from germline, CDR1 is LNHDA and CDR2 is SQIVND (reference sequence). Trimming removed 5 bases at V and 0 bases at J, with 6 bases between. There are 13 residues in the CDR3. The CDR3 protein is CASSASSTDTQYF. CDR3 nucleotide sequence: TGTGCCAGTAGTGCCTCCAGCACAGATACGCAGTATTTT.

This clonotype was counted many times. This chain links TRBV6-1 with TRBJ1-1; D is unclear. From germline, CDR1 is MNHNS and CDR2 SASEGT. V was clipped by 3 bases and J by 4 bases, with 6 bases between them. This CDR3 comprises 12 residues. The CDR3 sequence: CASSEGFTEAFF. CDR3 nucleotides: TGTGCCAGCAGTGAGGGGTTCACTGAAGCTTTCTTT.

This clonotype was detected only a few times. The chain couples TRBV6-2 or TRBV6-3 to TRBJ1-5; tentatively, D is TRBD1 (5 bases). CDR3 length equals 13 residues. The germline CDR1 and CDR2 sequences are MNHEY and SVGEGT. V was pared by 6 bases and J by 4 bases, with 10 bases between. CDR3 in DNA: TGTGCCAGCAGCCAGGGACTAAATCAGCCCCAGCATTTT. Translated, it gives CASSQGLNQPQHF.

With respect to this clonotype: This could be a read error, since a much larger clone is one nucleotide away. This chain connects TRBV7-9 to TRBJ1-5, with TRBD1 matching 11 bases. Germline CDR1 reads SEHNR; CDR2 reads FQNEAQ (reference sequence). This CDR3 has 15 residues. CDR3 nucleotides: TGTGTCAGCAGCCATGGACAGGGGGCCGGTCAGCCCCAGCATTTT. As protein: CVSSHGQGAGQPQHF.

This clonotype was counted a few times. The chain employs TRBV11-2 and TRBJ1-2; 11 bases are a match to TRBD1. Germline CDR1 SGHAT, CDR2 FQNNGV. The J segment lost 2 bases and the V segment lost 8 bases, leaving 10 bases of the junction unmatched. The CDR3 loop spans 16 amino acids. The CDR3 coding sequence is TGTGCCAGCGAGGCCGGGACAGGGGGACCAAACTATGGCTACACCTTC. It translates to CASEAGTGGPNYGYTF.

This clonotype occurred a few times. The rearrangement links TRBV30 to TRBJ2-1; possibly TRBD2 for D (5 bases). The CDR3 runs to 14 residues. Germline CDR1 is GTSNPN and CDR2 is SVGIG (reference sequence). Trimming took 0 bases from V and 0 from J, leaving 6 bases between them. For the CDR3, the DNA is TGTGCCTGGAGTGTAACTAGCTCCTACAATGAGCAGTTCTTC. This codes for CAWSVTSSYNEQFF.

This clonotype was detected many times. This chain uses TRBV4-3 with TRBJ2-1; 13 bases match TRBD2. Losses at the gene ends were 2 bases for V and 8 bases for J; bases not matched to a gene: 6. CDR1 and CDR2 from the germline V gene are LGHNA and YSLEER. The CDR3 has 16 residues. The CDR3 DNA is TGCGCCAGCAGCCAATCAACTAGCGGGGGGGCCTATGAGCAGTTCTTC. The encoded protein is CASSQSTSGGAYEQFF.

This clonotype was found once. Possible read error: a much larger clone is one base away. CDR3 DNA sequence: TGTGCCAGCAAAACAGGGGGCAAAAACACTGAAGCTTTCTTT. Translating it yields CASKTGGKNTEAFF. This rearrangement joins TRBV6-5 to TRBJ1-1; 9 positions agree with TRBD1. The CDR3 is 14 residues long. The trim removed 7 bases at V and 2 bases at J, leaving 5 bases unmatched. CDR1 and CDR2 from the germline V gene are MNHEY and SVGAGI.

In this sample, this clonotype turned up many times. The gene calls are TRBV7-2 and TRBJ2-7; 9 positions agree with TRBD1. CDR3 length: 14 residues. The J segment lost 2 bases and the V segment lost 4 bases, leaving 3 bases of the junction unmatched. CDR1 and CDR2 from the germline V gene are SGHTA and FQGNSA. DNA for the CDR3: TGTGCCAGCAGCTCCGGGACAGGGCCCTACGAGCAGTACTTC. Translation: CASSSGTGPYEQYF. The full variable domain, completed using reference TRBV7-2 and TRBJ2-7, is GAGVSQSPSNKVTEKGKDVELRCDPISGHTALYWYRQSLGQGLEFLIYFQGNSAPDKSGLPSDRFSAERTGGSVSTLTIQRTQQEDSAVYLCASSSGTGPYEQYFGPGTRLTVT.

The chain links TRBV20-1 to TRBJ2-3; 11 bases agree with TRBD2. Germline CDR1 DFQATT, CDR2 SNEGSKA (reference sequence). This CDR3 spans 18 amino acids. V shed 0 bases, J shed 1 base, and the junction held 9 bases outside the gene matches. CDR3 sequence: CSAREVSGRGQRTDTQYF. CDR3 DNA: TGCAGTGCTAGAGAGGTTAGCGGGAGGGGACAGCGCACAGATACGCAGTATTTT.

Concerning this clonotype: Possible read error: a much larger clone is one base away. The CDR3 protein is CAGSLGPTAFF. CDR3 in DNA: TGTGCCGGCAGCTTGGGGCCAACAGCTTTCTTT. The chain combines TRBV5-3 with TRBJ1-1, with a weak D call TRBD1 (5 bases). TRBV5-3 is marked as an open reading frame, function uncertain. The CDR3 runs to 11 residues. V dropped 10 bases and J dropped 10 bases, with 17 bases sitting between them.

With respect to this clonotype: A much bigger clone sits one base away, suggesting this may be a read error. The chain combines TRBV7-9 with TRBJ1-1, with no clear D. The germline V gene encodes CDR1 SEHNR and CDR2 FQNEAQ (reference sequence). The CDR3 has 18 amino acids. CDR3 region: CAGSSRLRRVGRNTEAFF. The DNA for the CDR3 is TGTGCCGGCAGCTCTCGTCTAAGGAGGGTTGGACGGAACACTGAAGCTTTCTTT.

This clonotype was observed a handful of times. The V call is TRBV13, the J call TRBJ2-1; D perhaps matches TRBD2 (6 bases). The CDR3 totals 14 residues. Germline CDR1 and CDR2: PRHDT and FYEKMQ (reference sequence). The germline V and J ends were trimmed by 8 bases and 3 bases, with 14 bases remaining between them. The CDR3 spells CASCPGTFYNEQFF. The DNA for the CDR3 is TGTGCCAGCTGCCCGGGGACTTTCTACAATGAGCAGTTCTTC.

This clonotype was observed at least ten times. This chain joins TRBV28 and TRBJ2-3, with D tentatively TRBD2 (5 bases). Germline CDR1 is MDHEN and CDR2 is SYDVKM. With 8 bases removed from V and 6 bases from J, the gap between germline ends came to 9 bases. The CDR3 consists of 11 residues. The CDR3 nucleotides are TGTGCCAGCTCCGGGGTGGATACGCAGTATTTT. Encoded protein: CASSGVDTQYF.

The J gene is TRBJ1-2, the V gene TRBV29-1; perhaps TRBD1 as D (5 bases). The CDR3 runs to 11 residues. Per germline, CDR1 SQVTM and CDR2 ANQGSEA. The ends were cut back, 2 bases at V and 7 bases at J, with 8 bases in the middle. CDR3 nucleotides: TGCAGCGTTGAAAGGGGATCTGGCTACACCTTC. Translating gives CSVERGSGYTF.

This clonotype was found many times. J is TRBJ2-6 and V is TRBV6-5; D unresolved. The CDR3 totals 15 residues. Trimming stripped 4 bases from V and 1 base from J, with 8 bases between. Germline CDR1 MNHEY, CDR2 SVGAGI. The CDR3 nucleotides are TGTGCCAGCAGTTTGGCCTGGTCTGGGGCCAACGTCCTGACTTTC. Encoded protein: CASSLAWSGANVLTF.

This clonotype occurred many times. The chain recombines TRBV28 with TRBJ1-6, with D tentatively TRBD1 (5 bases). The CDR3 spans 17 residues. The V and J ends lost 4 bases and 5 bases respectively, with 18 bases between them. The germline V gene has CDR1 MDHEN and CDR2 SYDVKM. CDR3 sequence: CASSYPVATENNSPLHF. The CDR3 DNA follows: TGTGCCAGCAGTTACCCGGTTGCGACAGAGAATAATTCACCCCTCCACTTT.